A single sample is the source of the 7 T cell receptor beta chains below, sequenced in a study of blood T cells in healthy people across ages. Next came a second PCR, run for roughly 6 to 11 cycles, which used a sample-barcoded 5' primer along with a J-beta primer mix. One entry per CDR3 protein results from TCRdb running MiXCR on the 5' RACE reads. Of roughly 800,000 distinct CDR3 sequences listed, about 25% are singletons. These sequences were also reported in another study, on T cells of mothers and their children.

The sequenced sample consisted of blood. The receptors shown here come from a boy between 10 and 17 years old in good health.

This clonotype appeared a few times. This rearrangement joins TRBV4-3 to TRBJ2-5; D gene ambiguous. The V end lost 5 bases, the J end lost 0 bases, and 13 bases lay between the germline ends. From germline, CDR1 is LGHNA and CDR2 YSLEER. The CDR3 is 15 residues long. The CDR3: CASSDGVGNQETQYF. In nucleotides, the CDR3 is TGCGCCAGCAGCGATGGGGTGGGCAACCAAGAGACCCAGTACTTC.

This clonotype occurred a few times. V and J are TRBV4-1 and TRBJ2-4; D could derive from TRBD1 or TRBD2 (5 bases each). V lost 0 bases and J 6 bases, leaving 15 bases between the germline ends. The CDR3 is 16 residues long. Germline values: CDR1 MGHRA, CDR2 YSYEKL. The DNA for the CDR3 is TGCGCCAGCAGCCAAGATATTGTCGGGGCCGGAAACATTCAGTACTTC. Translating it yields CASSQDIVGAGNIQYF.

This clonotype was observed a few times. The chain employs TRBV25-1 and TRBJ2-2; D remains ambiguous. Trimming took 2 bases from V and 4 from J, leaving 11 bases between them. There are 15 residues in the CDR3. The germline V gene encodes CDR1 MGHDK and CDR2 SYGVNS. The CDR3 loop reads CASSEGLGTTGELFF. As DNA, the CDR3 is TGTGCCAGCAGTGAAGGGCTGGGAACCACCGGGGAGCTGTTTTTT. The full variable domain, with the rest looked up from reference TRBV25-1 and TRBJ2-2, is EADIYQTPRYLVIGTGKKITLECSQTMGHDKMYWYQQDPGMELHLIHYSYGVNSTEKGDLSSESTVSRIRTEHFPLTLESARPSHTSQYLCASSEGLGTTGELFFGEGSRLTVL.

This clonotype was recorded a few times. The chain carries TRBV2 and TRBJ1-5; D unclear. Trimming left V 3 bases short and J 0 bases short, with 9 bases between. The CDR3 is made up of 15 amino acids. Per germline, CDR1 SNHLY and CDR2 FYNNEI. The CDR3 DNA sequence: TGTGCCAGCAGTGATGCAGGACCTAGCAATCAGCCCCAGCATTTT. Protein product: CASSDAGPSNQPQHF.

The V gene is TRBV6-1, the J gene TRBJ2-2; D is perhaps TRBD1 (5 bases). This CDR3 is 14 amino acids long. Trimming stripped 7 bases from V and 3 bases from J, with 12 bases between. Germline CDR1 and CDR2: MNHNS and SASEGT. The CDR3 coding sequence is TGTGCCAGCAAACCAGGGCCATACACCGGGGAGCTGTTTTTT. This gives the protein CASKPGPYTGELFF.

This chain connects TRBV20-1 to TRBJ2-1, with TRBD1 identical over 7 bases. CDR3 size: 14 residues. The ends lost 1 base at V and 5 bases at J; junction bases unmatched: 5. CDR1 and CDR2 (germline): DFQATT, SNEGSKA (reference sequence). The CDR3 sequence: CSARGAGGDNEQFF. The DNA for the CDR3 is TGCAGTGCTAGAGGGGCAGGGGGAGACAATGAGCAGTTCTTC.

V and J are TRBV9 and TRBJ2-1; D perhaps matches TRBD2 (6 bases). This CDR3 region has 13 residues. Trimming pared 7 bases from V and 5 bases from J, leaving 13 bases between. Per the germline V gene, CDR1 is SGDLS and CDR2 is YYNGEE. CDR3 amino acids: CASGNGGDNEQFF. The CDR3 bases are TGTGCCAGCGGAAACGGGGGAGACAATGAGCAGTTCTTC.